This TCR beta chain was sequenced during a study of T cells after yellow fever vaccination. Researchers made TCR cDNA using 5'RACE template switching, and this step added a universal primer site and UMIs. Each CDR3 protein gets one entry after TCRdb re-called the 5' RACE reads with MiXCR. The table includes under 600,000 distinct CDR3 sequences, 21% detected once. This CDR3 is built from 13 residues. Germline V gives CDR1 LGHNT, CDR2 FRNRAP. Trimming took 2 bases from V and 9 from J; bases not matched to a gene: 3. Points on this clonotype: No antigen is known for it.

Findings of the study overall: Post-booster repertoires contained most primary-vaccination clones again (approximately 97% CD4, roughly 91% CD8).

The sample in question was PBMCs, obtained approximately 22 days after the first yellow fever vaccination. This sequence originates from a man younger than 30 who received the YFV17D yellow fever vaccine. The chain couples TRBV12-5 to TRBJ2-1, with 8 bases fitting TRBD1. CDR3 sequence reads: CASGLQGAGEQFF. CDR3 nucleotide sequence: TGTGCTAGTGGTTTGCAGGGGGCCGGTGAGCAGTTCTTC.